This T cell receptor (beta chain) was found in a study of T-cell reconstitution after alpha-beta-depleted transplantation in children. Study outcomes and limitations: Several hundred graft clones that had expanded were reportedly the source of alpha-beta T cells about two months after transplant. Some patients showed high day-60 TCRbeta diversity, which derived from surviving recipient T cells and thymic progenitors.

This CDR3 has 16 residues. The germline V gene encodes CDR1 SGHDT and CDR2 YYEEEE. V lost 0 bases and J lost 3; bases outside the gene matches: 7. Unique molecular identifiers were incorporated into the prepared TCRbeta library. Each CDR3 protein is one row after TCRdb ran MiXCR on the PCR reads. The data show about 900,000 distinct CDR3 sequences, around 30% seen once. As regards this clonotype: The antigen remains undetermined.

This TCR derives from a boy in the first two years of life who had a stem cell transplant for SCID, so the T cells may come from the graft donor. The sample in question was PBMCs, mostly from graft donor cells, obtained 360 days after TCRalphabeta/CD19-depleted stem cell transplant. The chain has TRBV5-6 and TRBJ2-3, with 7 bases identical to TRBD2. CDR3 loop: CASSLVGGGGTDTQYF. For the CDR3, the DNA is TGTGCCAGCAGCTTGGTGGGCGGGGGAGGGACAGATACGCAGTATTTT.